Described below is a single T cell receptor (beta chain) sequence and its context. The TCR beta CDR3 regions underwent amplification from RNA transcripts. HTBI primers were used in a first-round RT-PCR, which preceded a second-round multiplex PCR. TCRdb redid the calling of the multiplex PCR reads with MiXCR, one entry per CDR3 protein. The repertoire has about 1.1 million distinct CDR3 sequences, roughly two fifths of them found once; the top ten carry 11%. The data belong to a study of Graves' ophthalmopathy and Graves' hyperthyroidism. With V trimmed by 9 bases and J by 4 bases, 9 bases remained unmatched. CDR3 length: 14 residues. The V gene's germline CDR1 is ENHRY and CDR2 SYGVKD.

Input material: peripheral blood or thyroid tissue (not recorded which). This rearrangement joins TRBV10-3 to TRBJ2-7; TRBD1 aligns across 10 bases. The origin of this receptor is an adult man with Graves' hyperthyroidism. CDR3 nucleotide sequence: TGTGCCATAAAGGACCGGGACAGGGGTTACGAGCAGTACTTC. It translates to CAIKDRDRGYEQYF.